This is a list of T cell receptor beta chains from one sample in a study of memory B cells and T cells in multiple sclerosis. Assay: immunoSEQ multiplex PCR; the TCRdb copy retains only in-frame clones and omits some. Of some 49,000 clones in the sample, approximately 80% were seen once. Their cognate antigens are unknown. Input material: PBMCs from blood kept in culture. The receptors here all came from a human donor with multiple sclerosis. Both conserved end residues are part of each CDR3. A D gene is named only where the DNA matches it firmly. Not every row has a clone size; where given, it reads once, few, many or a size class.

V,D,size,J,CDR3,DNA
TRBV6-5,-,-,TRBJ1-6,CASSYFTAANSPLHF,TGTGCCAGCAGTTACTTTACAGCGGCGAATTCACCCCTCCACTTT
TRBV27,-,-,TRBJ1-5,CASSLSRAFQPQHF,TGTGCCAGCAGTTTATCGAGGGCGTTTCAGCCCCAGCATTTT
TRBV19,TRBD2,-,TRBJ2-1,CASSIGGGNEQFF,TGTGCCAGTAGTATCGGCGGGGGCAATGAGCAGTTCTTC
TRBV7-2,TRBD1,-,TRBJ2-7,CASRPTGRTYEQYF,TGTGCCAGCAGACCGACAGGGAGAACCTACGAGCAGTACTTC
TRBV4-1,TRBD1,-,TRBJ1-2,CASRGQGSRGYTF,TGCGCCAGCAGGGGACAGGGGTCGCGAGGCTACACCTTC
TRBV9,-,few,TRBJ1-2,CASSSWDLPNGYTF,TGTGCCAGCAGCTCCTGGGATCTTCCGAATGGCTACACCTTC
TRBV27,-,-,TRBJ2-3,CASSLARTDTQYF,TGTGCCAGCAGCTTGGCTCGGACAGATACGCAGTATTTT
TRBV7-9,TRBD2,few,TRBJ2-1,CASSGGLATEQFF,TGTGCCAGCAGCGGGGGACTAGCTACTGAGCAGTTCTTC
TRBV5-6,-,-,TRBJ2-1,CASSPPDINEQFF,TGTGCCAGCAGCCCCCCGGACATCAATGAGCAGTTCTTC
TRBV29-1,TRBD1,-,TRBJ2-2,CSVEEGTGGTGELFF,TGCAGCGTTGAAGAGGGGACAGGGGGCACCGGGGAGCTGTTTTTT
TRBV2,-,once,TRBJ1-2,CASSAYRDYGYTF,TGTGCCAGCAGTGCCTACAGGGACTATGGCTACACCTTC
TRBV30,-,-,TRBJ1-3,CAWSGGNYTIYF,TGTGCCTGGAGTGGGGGGAATTACACCATATATTTT
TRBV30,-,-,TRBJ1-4,CAWSTGAGEKLFF,TGTGCCTGGAGTACCGGGGCAGGAGAAAAACTGTTTTTT
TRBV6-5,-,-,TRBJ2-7,CASSYSAGASYEQYF,TGTGCCAGCAGTTACTCCGCAGGGGCTTCCTACGAGCAGTACTTC
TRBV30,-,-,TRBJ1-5,CAWSGQDRRGNNQPQHF,TGTGCCTGGAGCGGACAAGACAGGCGAGGGAACAATCAGCCCCAGCATTTT
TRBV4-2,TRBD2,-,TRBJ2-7,CASSPSTSGGSYEQYF,TGTGCCAGCAGCCCGTCGACTAGCGGGGGGAGCTACGAGCAGTACTTC
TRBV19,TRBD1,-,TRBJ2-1,CASSPGTGGFPESDEQFF,TGTGCCAGTAGTCCGGGGACAGGGGGCTTTCCGGAGTCCGATGAGCAGTTCTTC
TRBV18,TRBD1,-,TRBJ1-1,CASSLSGTGNTEAFF,TGTGCCAGCTCACTCTCCGGGACAGGGAACACTGAAGCTTTCTTT
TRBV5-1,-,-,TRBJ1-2,CASSQGYGGFNYGYTF,TGCGCCAGCAGTCAAGGGTATGGCGGATTTAACTATGGCTACACCTTC
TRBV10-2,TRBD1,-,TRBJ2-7,CASRLDRGWTYEQYF,TGCGCCAGCAGACTGGACAGGGGCTGGACTTACGAGCAGTACTTC
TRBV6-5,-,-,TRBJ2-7,CASSYSRATSSYEQYF,TGTGCCAGCAGTTACTCGCGGGCTACCAGCTCCTACGAGCAGTACTTC
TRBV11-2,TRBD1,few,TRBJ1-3,CASSLTGQGGSKNTIYF,TGTGCCAGCAGCTTAACCGGACAGGGAGGGTCTAAAAACACCATATATTTT
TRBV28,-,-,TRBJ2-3,CASSQRLQGTQYF,TGTGCCAGCAGTCAGCGATTGCAAGGTACGCAGTATTTT
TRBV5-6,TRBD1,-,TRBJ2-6,CASSRQGLSGANVLTF,TGTGCCAGCAGTCGACAGGGCCTCTCTGGGGCCAACGTCCTGACTTTC
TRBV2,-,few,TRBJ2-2,CASSGGRLTGELFF,TGTGCCAGCAGTGGCGGCAGGCTCACCGGGGAGCTGTTTTTT
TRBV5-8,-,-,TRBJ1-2,CASSRVASGAYYGYTF,TGTGCCAGCAGCCGAGTCGCGTCGGGGGCGTACTATGGCTACACCTTC
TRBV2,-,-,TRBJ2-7,CASSPLLQSSYEQYF,TGTGCCAGCAGTCCCCTTCTTCAGTCCTCCTACGAGCAGTACTTC
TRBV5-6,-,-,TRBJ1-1,CASSSPLGQGETEAFF,TGTGCCAGCAGCTCTCCTTTGGGGCAGGGAGAAACTGAAGCTTTCTTT
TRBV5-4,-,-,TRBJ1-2,CASSLFGQGRDGYTF,TGTGCCAGCAGCTTGTTTGGGCAGGGTAGGGATGGCTACACCTTC
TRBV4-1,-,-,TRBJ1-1,CASSQGQTLNTEAFF,TGCGCCAGCAGCCAAGGACAGACTTTGAACACTGAAGCTTTCTTT
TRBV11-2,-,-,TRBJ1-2,CASRKADYGYTF,TGTGCCAGCAGAAAAGCCGACTATGGCTACACCTTC
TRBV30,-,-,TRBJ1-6,CAWKVGDRTNSPLHF,TGTGCCTGGAAAGTAGGCGACAGGACCAATTCACCCCTCCACTTT
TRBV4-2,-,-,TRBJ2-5,CASSQEPGEETQYF,TGTGCCAGCAGCCAAGAACCGGGGGAAGAGACCCAGTACTTC
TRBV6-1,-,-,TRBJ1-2,CASSDGTRGYTF,TGTGCCAGCAGTGACGGGACAAGGGGCTACACCTTC
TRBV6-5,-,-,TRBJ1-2,CASSYSVGRGYTF,TGTGCCAGCAGTTACTCAGTAGGGCGGGGCTACACCTTC
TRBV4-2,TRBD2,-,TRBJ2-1,CASSRLTGLAYNEQFF,TGTGCCAGCAGCCGACTTACGGGACTAGCGTACAATGAGCAGTTCTTC
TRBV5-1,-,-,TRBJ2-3,CASSFPDADADTQYF,TGCGCCAGCAGCTTCCCAGACGCGGATGCAGATACGCAGTATTTT
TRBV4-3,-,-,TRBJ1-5,CASSYQGQGNQPQHF,TGCGCCAGCAGCTACCAGGGGCAGGGGAATCAGCCCCAGCATTTT
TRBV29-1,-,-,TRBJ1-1,CSVETGYPEAFF,TGCAGCGTTGAAACAGGGTACCCTGAAGCTTTCTTT
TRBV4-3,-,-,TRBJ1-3,CASSQDAYNSGNTIYF,TGCGCCAGCAGCCAAGACGCTTACAACTCTGGAAACACCATATATTTT
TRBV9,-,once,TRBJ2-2,CASSPDPGRRAGELFF,TGTGCCAGCAGCCCTGACCCGGGACGGCGGGCCGGGGAGCTGTTTTTT
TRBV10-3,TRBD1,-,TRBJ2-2,CATRDRANTGELFF,TGTGCCACCCGGGACAGGGCGAACACCGGGGAGCTGTTTTTT
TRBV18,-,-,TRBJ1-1,CASSNQGMNTEAFF,TGTGCCAGCTCGAATCAAGGGATGAACACTGAAGCTTTCTTT
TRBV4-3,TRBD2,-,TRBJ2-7,CASSQDRAGYEQYF,TGCGCCAGCAGCCAAGACAGAGCGGGGTACGAGCAGTACTTC
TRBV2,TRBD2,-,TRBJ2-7,CASRLLAGFYEQYF,TGTGCCAGCAGGCTACTAGCGGGATTCTACGAGCAGTACTTC